The 15 T cell receptor beta chains given below trace back to one sample, sequenced in a study of blood T cell repertoires in COVID-19. Sequencing used immunoSEQ multiplex PCR; TCRdb keeps in-frame clones, though not all of them. Of some 150,000 clones in the sample, 87% were seen once. The sequenced sample consisted of peripheral blood. Every receptor here comes from a woman in her fifties or sixties with acute or convalescent COVID-19.

This clone was seen a handful of times. J is TRBJ1-5 and V is TRBV5-1, with 7 bases matching TRBD1. Germline trimming cut 2 bases from V and 7 bases from J; bases unmatched to any gene: 9. Germline-derived CDR1 and CDR2 are SGHRS and YFSETQ. This CDR3 contains 15 residues. As DNA, the CDR3 is TGCGCCAGCAGCTTAACAGGGGTATCGGGACAGCCCCAGCATTTT. Translated: CASSLTGVSGQPQHF.

J is TRBJ1-1 and V is TRBV19; weak D call: TRBD1 (5 bases). CDR1 is LNHDA, CDR2 SQIVND, per germline (reference sequence). The CDR3 spans 16 residues. The germline V and J ends were trimmed by 5 bases and 1 base, with 17 bases remaining between them. The CDR3 nucleotides are TGTGCCAGTAGTTTAGTACGGGGGATCAGGAACACTGAAGCTTTCTTT. The encoded protein is CASSLVRGIRNTEAFF.

The chain combines TRBV18 with TRBJ2-7, with D perhaps matching TRBD2 (5 bases). The V gene lost 2 bases and the J gene lost 7 bases, with 12 bases spanning the gap. There are 13 residues in the CDR3. Germline loops: CDR1 KGHSH, CDR2 LQKENI. The CDR3 DNA sequence: TGTGCCAGCTCACCAGGAACCACGGGGGAGCAGTACTTC. The encoded protein is CASSPGTTGEQYF.

The J gene is TRBJ1-1, the V gene TRBV19; D gene unclear. This CDR3 has 15 residues. Per the germline V gene, CDR1 is LNHDA and CDR2 is SQIVND (reference sequence). V lost 0 bases and J 0 bases, leaving 8 bases between the germline ends. CDR3 protein: CASSIDGAMNTEAFF. DNA for the CDR3: TGTGCCAGTAGTATAGATGGAGCTATGAACACTGAAGCTTTCTTT.

The CDR3 is CASSTEYYRETYEQYF. DNA for the CDR3: TGTGCCAGTAGTACGGAGTACTACAGGGAAACCTACGAGCAGTACTTC. The chain is built from TRBV19 and TRBJ2-7; a possible D gene is TRBD1 (6 bases). The CDR3 totals 16 residues. V was cut by 4 bases and J by 2 bases, with 18 bases left in between. Germline CDR1 is LNHDA and CDR2 is SQIVND (reference sequence).

The DNA of the CDR3 is TGTGCCAGCAGAATCGAGGGGACAGGGAACTATGGCTACACCTTC. Translation: CASRIEGTGNYGYTF. V gene TRBV5-5 combines with J gene TRBJ1-2; 9 bases are a match to TRBD1. V lost 5 bases, J lost 2 bases, and 7 bases stayed unmatched. The germline CDR1 and CDR2 sequences are SGHKS and YYEKEE (reference sequence). CDR3 length: 15 residues.

The V and J genes are TRBV18 and TRBJ1-1; D uncertain. Trimming removed 3 bases from V and 1 base from J, with 12 bases in between. From germline, CDR1 is KGHSH and CDR2 LQKENI. This CDR3 has 15 residues. Here the CDR3 reads CASSPTDTWNTEAFF. CDR3 sequence (DNA): TGTGCCAGCTCACCGACCGACACTTGGAACACTGAAGCTTTCTTT.

The rearrangement uses TRBV6-5 and TRBJ2-2; no definite D call. Trimming cost V 4 bases and J 0 bases, with 9 bases left between them. Germline CDR1 and CDR2: MNHEY and SVGAGI. The CDR3 has 15 amino acids. DNA for the CDR3: TGTGCCAGCAGTTCCCTAGGCCCGAACACCGGGGAGCTGTTTTTT. Encoded protein: CASSSLGPNTGELFF.

This clone was counted a single time. The chain is built from TRBV9 and TRBJ1-2; tentatively, D is TRBD1 (5 bases). The CDR3 is made up of 13 amino acids. Trimming removed 2 bases at V and 9 bases at J, with 14 bases between. The V gene's germline CDR1 is SGDLS and CDR2 YYNGEE. CDR3 region: CASSVNSRASYTF. CDR3 DNA: TGTGCCAGCAGCGTTAATAGCAGGGCGAGCTACACCTTC.

V is TRBV15 and J is TRBJ2-3, with a possible D match to TRBD1 (5 bases). Germline assignment: CDR1 LNHNV and CDR2 YYDKDF (reference sequence). V was clipped by 7 bases and J by 0 bases, with 14 bases between them. This CDR3 comprises 15 residues. This chain's CDR3 is CATILLGVSTDTQYF. CDR3 DNA: TGTGCCACCATCCTCCTAGGGGTCAGCACAGATACGCAGTATTTT. Supplemented by reference TRBV15 and TRBJ2-3, the full variable domain reads DAMVIQNPRYQVTQFGKPVTLSCSQTLNHNVMYWYQQKSSQAPKLLFHYYDKDFNNEADTPDNFQSRRPNTSFCFLDIRSPGLGDTAMYLCATILLGVSTDTQYFGPGTRLTVL.

This clone appeared a single time. The gene calls are TRBV19 and TRBJ2-3, with 11 positions matching TRBD1. Germline loops: CDR1 LNHDA, CDR2 SQIVND (reference sequence). With V trimmed by 1 base and J by 3 bases, 3 bases remained unmatched. The CDR3 has 16 residues. CDR3 amino acids: CASSIGDRGVTDTQYF. The CDR3, as DNA: TGTGCCAGTAGTATAGGGGACAGGGGGGTTACAGATACGCAGTATTTT.

This clone was seen just once. CDR3 DNA: TGTGCCAGTAGTTTGCGACAGGGACCATATTCCTACGAGCAGTACTTC. Translated: CASSLRQGPYSYEQYF. V usage is TRBV19 and J usage is TRBJ2-7; 7 bases map to TRBD1. Looked up from germline, CDR1 is LNHDA and CDR2 is SQIVND (reference sequence). The CDR3 length is 16 residues. With V trimmed by 5 bases and J by 1 base, 11 bases remained unmatched. Full variable domain (missing parts from reference TRBV19 and TRBJ2-7): DGGITQSPKYLFRKEGQNVTLSCEQNLNHDAMYWYRQDPGQGLRLIYYSQIVNDFQKGDIAEGYSVSREKKESFPLTVTSAQKNPTAFYLCASSLRQGPYSYEQYFGPGTRLTVT.

This sequence joins TRBV6-5 and TRBJ1-4; unclear D gene. This CDR3 has 15 residues. Germline values: CDR1 MNHEY, CDR2 SVGAGI. Trimming removed 6 bases at V and 3 bases at J, with 14 bases between. CDR3 DNA: TGTGCCAGCAGGAACCTCCGCGGGGCTAATGAAAAACTGTTTTTT. Its protein is CASRNLRGANEKLFF.

The chain couples TRBV21-1 to TRBJ2-1; TRBD2, the table's D call, was not compared with the DNA. TRBV21-1 is flagged as a pseudogene. CDR3 size: 18 residues. CDR3 sequence (DNA): TGTGCCAGGAAGAGTTTCCTAGCGGGAGGGCCTGAATACAATGAGCAGTTCTTC. Translating it yields CARKSFLAGGPEYNEQFF.

This CDR3 is CASSQQGRDTEAFF. The CDR3 DNA sequence: TGTGCCAGCAGCCAACAGGGTAGGGACACTGAAGCTTTCTTT. This chain uses TRBV9 with TRBJ1-1, with D maybe TRBD1 (6 bases). The CDR3 totals 14 residues. V lost 4 bases, J lost 3 bases, and 13 bases lay in between. CDR1 is SGDLS, CDR2 YYNGEE, per germline. Together with reference TRBV9 and TRBJ1-1, the CDR3 gives the full variable domain: DSGVTQTPKHLITATGQRVTLRCSPRSGDLSVYWYQQSLDQGLQFLIQYYNGEERAKGNILERFSAQQFPDLHSELNLSSLELGDSALYFCASSQQGRDTEAFFGQGTRLTVV.